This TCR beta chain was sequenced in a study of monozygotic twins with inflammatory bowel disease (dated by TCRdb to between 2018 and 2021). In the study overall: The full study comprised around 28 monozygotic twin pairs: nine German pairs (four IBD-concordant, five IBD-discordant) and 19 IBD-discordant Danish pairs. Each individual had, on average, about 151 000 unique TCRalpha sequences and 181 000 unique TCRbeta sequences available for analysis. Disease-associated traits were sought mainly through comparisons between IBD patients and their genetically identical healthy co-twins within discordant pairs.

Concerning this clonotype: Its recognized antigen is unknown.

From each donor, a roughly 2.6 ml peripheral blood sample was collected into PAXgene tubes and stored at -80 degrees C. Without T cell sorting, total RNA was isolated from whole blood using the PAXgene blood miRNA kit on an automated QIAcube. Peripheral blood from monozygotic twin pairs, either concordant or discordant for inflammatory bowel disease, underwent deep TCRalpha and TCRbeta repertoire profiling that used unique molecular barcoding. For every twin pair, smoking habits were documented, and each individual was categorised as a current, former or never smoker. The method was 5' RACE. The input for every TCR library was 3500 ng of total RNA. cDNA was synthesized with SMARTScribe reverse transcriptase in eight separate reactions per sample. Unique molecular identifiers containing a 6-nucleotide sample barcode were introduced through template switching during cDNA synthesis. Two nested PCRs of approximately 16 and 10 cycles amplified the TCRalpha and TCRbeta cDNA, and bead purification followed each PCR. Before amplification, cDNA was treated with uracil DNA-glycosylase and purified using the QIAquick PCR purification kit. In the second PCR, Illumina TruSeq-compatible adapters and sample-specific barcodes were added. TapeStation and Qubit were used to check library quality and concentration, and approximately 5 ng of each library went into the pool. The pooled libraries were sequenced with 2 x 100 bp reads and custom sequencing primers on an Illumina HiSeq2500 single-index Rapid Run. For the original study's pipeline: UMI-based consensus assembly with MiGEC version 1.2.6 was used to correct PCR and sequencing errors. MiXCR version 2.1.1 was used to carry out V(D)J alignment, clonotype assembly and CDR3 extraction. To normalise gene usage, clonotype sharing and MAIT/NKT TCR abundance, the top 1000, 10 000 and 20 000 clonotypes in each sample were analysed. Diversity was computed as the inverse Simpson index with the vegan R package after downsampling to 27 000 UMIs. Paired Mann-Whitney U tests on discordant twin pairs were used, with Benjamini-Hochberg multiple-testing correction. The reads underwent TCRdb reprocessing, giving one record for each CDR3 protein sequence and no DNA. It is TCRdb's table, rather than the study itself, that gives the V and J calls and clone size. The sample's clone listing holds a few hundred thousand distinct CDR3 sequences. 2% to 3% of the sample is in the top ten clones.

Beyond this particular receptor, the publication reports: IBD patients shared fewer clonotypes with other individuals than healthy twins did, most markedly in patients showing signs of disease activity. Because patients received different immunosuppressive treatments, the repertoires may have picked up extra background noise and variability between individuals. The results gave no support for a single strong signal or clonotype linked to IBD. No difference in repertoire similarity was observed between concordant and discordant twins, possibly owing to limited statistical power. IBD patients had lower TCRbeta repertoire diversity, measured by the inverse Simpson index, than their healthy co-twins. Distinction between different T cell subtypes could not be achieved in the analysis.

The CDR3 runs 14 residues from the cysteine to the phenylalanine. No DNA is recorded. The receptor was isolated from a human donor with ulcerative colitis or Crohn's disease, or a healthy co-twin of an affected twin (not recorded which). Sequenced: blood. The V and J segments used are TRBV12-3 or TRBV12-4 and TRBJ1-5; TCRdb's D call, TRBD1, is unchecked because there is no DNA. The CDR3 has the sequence CASSLAAGVQPQHF.